The present TCR beta chain was sequenced within a study of cytomegalovirus exposure and HLA in healthy donors. Findings of the study overall: Accurate prediction of HLA-A and HLA-B alleles (for most subjects) was reportedly achieved from TCR beta sequences.

As for this clone: Its antigen is still unknown.

CDR1 and CDR2 (germline): SGHTA, FQGNSA. This CDR3 contains 16 residues. V lost 1 base and J lost 1; bases outside the gene matches: 7. Primers included in the PCR were 60 Vbeta and 13 Jbeta primers. Method: immunoSEQ multiplex PCR; TCRdb's copy keeps in-frame clones and lacks some. The sample has about 120,000 clones, 65% to 80% seen once. The chain has TRBV7-2 and TRBJ2-7; 7 bases are a match to TRBD1. The TCR originated in a man aged 35 to 55 in good health and CMV-seropositive. The sequencing input was PBMCs. In DNA form, the CDR3 reads TGTGCCAGCAGCTTAGGGACAGGCTTATCATCCTACGAGCAGTACTTC. This translates into CASSLGTGLSSYEQYF.